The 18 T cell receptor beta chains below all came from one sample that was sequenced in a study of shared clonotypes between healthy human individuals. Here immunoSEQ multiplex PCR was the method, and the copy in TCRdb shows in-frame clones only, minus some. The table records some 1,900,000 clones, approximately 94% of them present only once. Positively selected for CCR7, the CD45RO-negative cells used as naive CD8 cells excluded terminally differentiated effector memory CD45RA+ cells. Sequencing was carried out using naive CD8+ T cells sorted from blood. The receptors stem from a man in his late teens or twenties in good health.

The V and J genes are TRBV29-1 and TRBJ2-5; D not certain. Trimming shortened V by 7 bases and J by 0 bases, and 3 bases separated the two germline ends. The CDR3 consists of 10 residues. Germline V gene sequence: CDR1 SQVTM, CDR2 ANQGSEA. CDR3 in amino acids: CSAYQETQYF. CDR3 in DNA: TGCAGCGCTTACCAAGAGACCCAGTACTTC.

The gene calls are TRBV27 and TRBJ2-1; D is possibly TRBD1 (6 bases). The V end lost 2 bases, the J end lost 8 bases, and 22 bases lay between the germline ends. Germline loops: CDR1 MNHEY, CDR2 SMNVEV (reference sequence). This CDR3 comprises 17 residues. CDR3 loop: CASSLIVGASISDEQFF. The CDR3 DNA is TGTGCCAGCAGTTTAATCGTGGGGGCTAGTATTAGTGATGAGCAGTTCTTC.

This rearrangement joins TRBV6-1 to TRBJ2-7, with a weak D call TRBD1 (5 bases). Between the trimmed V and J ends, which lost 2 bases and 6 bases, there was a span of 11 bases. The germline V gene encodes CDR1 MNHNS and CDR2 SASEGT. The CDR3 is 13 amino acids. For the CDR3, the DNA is TGTGCCAGCAGTGAAATTGGGGCACTCGAGCAGTACTTC. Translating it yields CASSEIGALEQYF.

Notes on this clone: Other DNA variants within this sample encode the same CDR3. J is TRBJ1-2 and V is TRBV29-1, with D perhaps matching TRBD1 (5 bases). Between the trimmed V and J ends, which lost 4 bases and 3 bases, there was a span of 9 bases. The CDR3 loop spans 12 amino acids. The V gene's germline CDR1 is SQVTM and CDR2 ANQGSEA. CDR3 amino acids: CSVGGGDYGYTF. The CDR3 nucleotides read TGCAGCGTTGGTGGGGGGGACTATGGCTACACCTTC. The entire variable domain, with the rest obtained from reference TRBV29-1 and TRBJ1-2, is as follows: SAVISQKPSRDICQRGTSLTIQCQVDSQVTMMFWYRQQPGQSLTLIATANQGSEATYESGFVIDKFPISRPNLTFSTLTVSNMSPEDSSIYLCSVGGGDYGYTFGSGTRLTVV.

The CDR3 nucleotides are TGTGCCAGCAGCTTAATTAGTCTGGTGGATGAGCAGTTCTTC. Residues: CASSLISLVDEQFF. This sequence joins TRBV7-9 and TRBJ2-1, with D hard to call. The length of the CDR3 is 14 residues. In germline, CDR1 is SEHNR, CDR2 FQNEAQ (reference sequence). V was shortened by 2 bases and J by 8 bases, with 13 bases between the two germline ends.

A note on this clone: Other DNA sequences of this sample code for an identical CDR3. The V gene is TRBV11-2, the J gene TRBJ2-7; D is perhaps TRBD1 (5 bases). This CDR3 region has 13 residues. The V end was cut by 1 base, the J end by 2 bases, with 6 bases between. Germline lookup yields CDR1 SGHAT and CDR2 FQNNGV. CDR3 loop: CASSLGTPYEQYF. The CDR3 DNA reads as TGTGCCAGCAGCTTAGGGACACCCTACGAGCAGTACTTC.

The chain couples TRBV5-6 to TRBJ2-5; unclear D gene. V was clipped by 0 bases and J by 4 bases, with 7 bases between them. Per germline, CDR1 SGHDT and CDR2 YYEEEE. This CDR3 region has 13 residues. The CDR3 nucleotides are TGTGCCAGCAGCTTGGGGGCGGTAGAGACCCAGTACTTC. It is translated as CASSLGAVETQYF.

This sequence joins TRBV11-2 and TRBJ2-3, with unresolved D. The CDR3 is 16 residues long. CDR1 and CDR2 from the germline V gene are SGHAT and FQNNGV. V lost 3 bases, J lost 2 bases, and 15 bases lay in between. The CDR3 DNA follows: TGTGCCAGCAGCTTCCCCCGAGGCGAGGCCACAGATACGCAGTATTTT. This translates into CASSFPRGEATDTQYF. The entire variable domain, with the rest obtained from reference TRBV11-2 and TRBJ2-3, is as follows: EAGVAQSPRYKIIEKRQSVAFWCNPISGHATLYWYQQILGQGPKLLIQFQNNGVVDDSQLPKDRFSAERLKGVDSTLKIQPAKLEDSAVYLCASSFPRGEATDTQYFGPGTRLTVL.

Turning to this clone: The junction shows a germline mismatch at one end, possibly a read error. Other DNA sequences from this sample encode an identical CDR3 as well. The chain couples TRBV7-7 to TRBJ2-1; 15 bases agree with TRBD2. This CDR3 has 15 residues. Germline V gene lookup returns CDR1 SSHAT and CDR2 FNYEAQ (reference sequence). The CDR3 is CASSSGLAGGNEQFF. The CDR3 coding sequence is TGTGCTAGCAGCTCGGGACTAGCGGGAGGCAATGAGCAGTTCTTC.

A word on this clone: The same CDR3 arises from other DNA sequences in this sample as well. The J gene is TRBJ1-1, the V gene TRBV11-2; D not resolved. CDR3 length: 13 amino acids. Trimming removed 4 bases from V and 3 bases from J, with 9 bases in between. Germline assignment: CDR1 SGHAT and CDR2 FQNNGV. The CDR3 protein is CASSSPAYTEAFF. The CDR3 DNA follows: TGTGCCAGCAGCTCGCCTGCGTACACTGAAGCTTTCTTT.

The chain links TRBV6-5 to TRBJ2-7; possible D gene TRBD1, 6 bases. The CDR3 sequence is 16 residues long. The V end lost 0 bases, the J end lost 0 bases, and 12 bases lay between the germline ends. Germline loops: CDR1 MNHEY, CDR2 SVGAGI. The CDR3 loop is CASSYSQGSSSYEQYF. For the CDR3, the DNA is TGTGCCAGCAGTTACTCACAGGGCTCTAGCTCCTACGAGCAGTACTTC.

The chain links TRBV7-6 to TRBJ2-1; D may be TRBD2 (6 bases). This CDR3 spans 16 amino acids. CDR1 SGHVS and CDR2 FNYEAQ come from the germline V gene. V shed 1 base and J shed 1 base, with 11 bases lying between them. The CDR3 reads CASSLVPAGSYNEQFF. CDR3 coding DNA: TGTGCCAGCAGCTTAGTTCCAGCGGGTTCCTACAATGAGCAGTTCTTC.

The CDR3 sequence is CASMENWGSYEQYF. The CDR3 DNA sequence: TGTGCCAGCATGGAGAATTGGGGCTCCTACGAGCAGTACTTC. This rearrangement joins TRBV2 to TRBJ2-7; no reliable D call. CDR1 SNHLY and CDR2 FYNNEI come from the germline V gene. The ends were cut back, 7 bases at V and 0 bases at J, with 13 bases in the middle. CDR3 size: 14 residues.

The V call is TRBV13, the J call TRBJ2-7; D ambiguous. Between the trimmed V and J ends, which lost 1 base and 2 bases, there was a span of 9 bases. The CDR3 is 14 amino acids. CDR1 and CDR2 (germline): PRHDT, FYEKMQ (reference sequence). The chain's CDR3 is CASSLEVRPYEQYF. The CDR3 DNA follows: TGTGCCAGCAGCTTAGAGGTCAGACCCTACGAGCAGTACTTC.

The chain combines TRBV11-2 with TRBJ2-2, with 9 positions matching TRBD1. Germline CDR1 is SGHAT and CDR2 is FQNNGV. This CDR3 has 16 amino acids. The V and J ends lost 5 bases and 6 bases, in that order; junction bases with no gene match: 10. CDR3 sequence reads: CASSRGTGSLPGELFF. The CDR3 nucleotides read TGTGCCAGCAGCCGTGGGACAGGGTCGCTCCCCGGGGAGCTGTTTTTT.

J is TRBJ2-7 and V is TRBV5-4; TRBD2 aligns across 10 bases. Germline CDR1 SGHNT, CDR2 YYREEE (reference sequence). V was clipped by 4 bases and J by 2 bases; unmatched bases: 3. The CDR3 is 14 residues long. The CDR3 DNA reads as TGTGCCAGCAGCACCGGGACTAGCGCCTACGAGCAGTACTTC. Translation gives CASSTGTSAYEQYF.

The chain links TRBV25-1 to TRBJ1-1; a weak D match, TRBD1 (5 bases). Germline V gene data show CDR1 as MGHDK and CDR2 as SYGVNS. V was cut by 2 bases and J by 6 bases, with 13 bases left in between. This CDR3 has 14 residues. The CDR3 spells CASSEIGGFPEAFF. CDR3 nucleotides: TGTGCCAGCAGTGAAATTGGGGGGTTTCCTGAAGCTTTCTTT.

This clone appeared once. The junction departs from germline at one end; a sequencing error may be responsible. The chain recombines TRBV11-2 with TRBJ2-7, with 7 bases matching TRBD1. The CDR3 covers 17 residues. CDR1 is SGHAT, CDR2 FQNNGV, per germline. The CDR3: CAGRWDRGFRSSYEQYF. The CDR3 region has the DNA TGTGCCGGCAGATGGGACAGAGGGTTCCGGAGCTCCTACGAGCAGTACTTC. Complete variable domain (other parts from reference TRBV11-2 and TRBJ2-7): EAGVAQSPRYKIIEKRQSVAFWCNPISGHATLYWYQQILGQGPKLLIQFQNNGVVDDSQLPKDRFSAERLKGVDSTLKIQPAKLEDSAVYLCAGRWDRGFRSSYEQYFGPGTRLTVT.